A single sample gave rise to the 20 T cell receptor beta chains below, sequenced in a study of blood T cells in healthy people across ages. Sample-barcoded 5' priming and a J-beta primer mix drove a second PCR of about 6 to 12 cycles. In TCRdb, the 5' RACE reads were re-called with MiXCR into one record per CDR3 protein. The table lists fewer than 2,000,000 distinct CDR3 sequences, about two fifths of them singletons. Sequencing used blood. These receptor sequences come from a human donor in good health.

This clonotype turned up a few times. The chain carries TRBV7-8 and TRBJ1-1; D gene ambiguous. There are 12 residues in the CDR3. Deletions cut 1 base from V and 5 bases from J, with 5 bases between. Germline V lookup: CDR1 SGHVS, CDR2 FQNEAQ. The chain's CDR3 is CASSLEQTEAFF. The CDR3 coding sequence is TGTGCCAGCAGCTTAGAACAGACTGAAGCTTTCTTT.

The chain recombines TRBV20-1 with TRBJ1-2, with a weak D call TRBD1 (6 bases). V lost 1 base, J lost 6 bases, and 9 bases lay in between. Germline CDR1 reads DFQATT; CDR2 reads SNEGSKA (reference sequence). The length of the CDR3 is 12 residues. The CDR3 loop reads CSARVAGDGYTF. The CDR3 DNA reads TGCAGTGCTAGAGTAGCAGGGGATGGCTACACCTTC.

The chain employs TRBV6-6 and TRBJ2-3; a weak D match, TRBD1 (5 bases). Germline CDR1 reads MNHNY; CDR2 reads SVGAGI (reference sequence). This CDR3 comprises 16 residues. V lost 0 bases, J lost 4 bases, and 14 bases lay in between. DNA for the CDR3: TGTGCCAGCAGTTACTCGATGCAGGGAATCCCAGATACGCAGTATTTT. Translating it yields CASSYSMQGIPDTQYF.

The V call is TRBV7-9, the J call TRBJ2-4; no reliable D call. Germline-derived CDR1 and CDR2 are SEHNR and FQNEAQ (reference sequence). The V end lost 3 bases, the J end lost 7 bases, and 7 bases lay between the germline ends. The CDR3 has 12 residues. CDR3 sequence: CASSFNMNIQYF. In DNA form, the CDR3 reads TGTGCCAGCAGCTTCAATATGAACATTCAGTACTTC. The complete variable domain, with remaining parts taken from reference TRBV7-9 and TRBJ2-4, reads DTGVSQNPRHKITKRGQNVTFRCDPISEHNRLYWYRQTLGQGPEFLTYFQNEAQLEKSRLLSDRFSAERPKGSFSTLEIQRTEQGDSAMYLCASSFNMNIQYFGAGTRLSVL.

This clonotype has a handful of counts. This chain links TRBV6-5 with TRBJ1-2; 7 nucleotides match TRBD1. Germline V gene sequence: CDR1 MNHEY, CDR2 SVGAGI. The CDR3 sequence is 14 residues long. V lost 7 bases and J lost 6; bases outside the gene matches: 11. CDR3 in amino acids: CASTSLGRGDGYTF. CDR3 DNA: TGTGCCAGCACCTCCCTGGGCAGGGGGGATGGCTACACCTTC.

This clonotype was seen many times. The chain is built from TRBV11-2 and TRBJ2-4; no firm D call. V was shortened by 6 bases and J by 0 bases, with 9 bases between the two germline ends. Germline CDR1 and CDR2: SGHAT and FQNNGV. There are 14 residues in the CDR3. The CDR3 protein is CASSSSLAKNIQYF. Written as DNA, the CDR3 is TGTGCCAGCAGTTCTTCCTTAGCCAAAAACATTCAGTACTTC.

This clonotype was counted only a few times. For the CDR3, the DNA is TGTGCCAGCAGCGTGGGTGCTGGTTACACCTTC. This translates into CASSVGAGYTF. The rearrangement links TRBV5-6 to TRBJ1-2, with no clear D. Trimming left V 4 bases short and J 11 bases short, with 12 bases between. This CDR3 spans 11 amino acids. Germline lookup yields CDR1 SGHDT and CDR2 YYEEEE.

The chain uses TRBV6-1 and TRBJ1-1; 7 bases are shared with TRBD1. The CDR3 is 14 amino acids. Germline V CDR1 and CDR2: MNHNS, SASEGT. V shed 6 bases, J shed 2 bases, and the junction held 6 bases outside the gene matches. CDR3 sequence: CASRGDRSNTEAFF. CDR3 nucleotide sequence: TGTGCCAGCAGGGGGGACAGAAGTAACACTGAAGCTTTCTTT.

The rearrangement links TRBV19 to TRBJ2-7, with 8 positions matching TRBD1. The CDR3 covers 15 residues. The germline gives CDR1 LNHDA, CDR2 SQIVND (reference sequence). V was clipped by 2 bases and J by 5 bases; unmatched bases: 8. As DNA, the CDR3 is TGTGCCAGTAGTATAAGGCCCTGGACAGGGCACGAGCAGTACTTC. Translation: CASSIRPWTGHEQYF.

This sequence joins TRBV20-1 and TRBJ2-7; no reliable D call. This CDR3 is built from 14 residues. CDR1 and CDR2 from the germline V gene are DFQATT and SNEGSKA (reference sequence). V shed 2 bases and J shed 0 bases, with 11 bases lying between them. The CDR3 DNA is TGCAGTGCTAGACGGAGCTTCGTCTCCTACGAGCAGTACTTC. Its translation is CSARRSFVSYEQYF.

The chain links TRBV20-1 to TRBJ2-1; D possibly matches TRBD1 or TRBD2 (6 bases each). V dropped 4 bases and J dropped 10 bases, with 14 bases sitting between them. Germline V gene data show CDR1 as DFQATT and CDR2 as SNEGSKA (reference sequence). The CDR3 loop spans 12 amino acids. The CDR3 protein is CSAIRGAGEQFF. In nucleotides, the CDR3 is TGCAGTGCTATAAGGGGGGCGGGGGAGCAGTTCTTC.

V is TRBV10-2 and J is TRBJ2-3; D unresolved. Germline V gene sequence: CDR1 WSHSY, CDR2 SAAADI. Between the trimmed V and J ends, which lost 8 bases and 2 bases, there was a span of 14 bases. CDR3 length: 14 amino acids. The CDR3 reads CASCLGPYTDTQYF. DNA of the CDR3: TGCGCCAGCTGTTTAGGTCCCTACACAGATACGCAGTATTTT.

This clonotype was found a few times. The V call is TRBV7-2, the J call TRBJ2-2; D remains unclear. CDR1 SGHTA and CDR2 FQGNSA come from the germline V gene. The CDR3 totals 13 residues. The V end lost 6 bases, the J end lost 6 bases, and 11 bases lay between the germline ends. This CDR3 reads CASRVGFAGELFF. The CDR3 DNA follows: TGTGCCAGCAGGGTGGGTTTCGCCGGGGAGCTGTTTTTT. Based on the CDR3 plus reference TRBV7-2 and TRBJ2-2, the full variable domain is GAGVSQSPSNKVTEKGKDVELRCDPISGHTALYWYRQSLGQGLEFLIYFQGNSAPDKSGLPSDRFSAERTGGSVSTLTIQRTQQEDSAVYLCASRVGFAGELFFGEGSRLTVL.

The chain employs TRBV12-3 or TRBV12-4 and TRBJ1-2; D possibly corresponds to TRBD1 (5 bases). V lost 7 bases to trimming and J lost 5 bases, with 14 bases between them. The CDR3 runs to 13 residues. The CDR3 nucleotides are TGTGCCAGCACCCCCAACGGGGGATATGGCTACACCTTC. Protein: CASTPNGGYGYTF.

Note on this clonotype: The germline gene is not matched at one end of the junction; a read error may be the cause. The rearrangement links TRBV4-2 to TRBJ2-5; 7 bases are shared with TRBD2. This CDR3 has 16 amino acids. The germline V gene encodes CDR1 LGHNA and CDR2 YNFKEQ. CDR3 in DNA: TGTGCCAGCAGCAAAGAGGGGCTAGCGGACGGAGAGACCCAGTACTTC. Residues: CASSKEGLADGETQYF.

The V call is TRBV29-1, the J call TRBJ1-1, with 8 bases fitting TRBD1. V trimming: 6 bases; J trimming: 2 bases; junction bases outside the gene matches: 14. CDR1 is SQVTM, CDR2 ANQGSEA, per germline. The CDR3 extends over 16 amino acids. CDR3 protein: CSVKFMSGGVNTEAFF. CDR3 nucleotide sequence: TGCAGCGTCAAATTTATGTCAGGGGGCGTAAACACTGAAGCTTTCTTT.

The rearrangement joins TRBV3-1 to TRBJ2-1, with 10 bases that match TRBD2. CDR3 size: 15 residues. Trimming cost V 6 bases and J 3 bases; bases outside gene matches: 5. Germline V lookup: CDR1 LGHDT, CDR2 YNNKEL (reference sequence). The CDR3 loop reads CASRDASGSYNEQFF. Here the CDR3 DNA reads TGTGCCAGCAGGGACGCTAGCGGGAGCTACAATGAGCAGTTCTTC.

The gene calls are TRBV13 and TRBJ2-7; TRBD1 agrees at 8 bases. V lost 3 bases and J lost 2; bases outside the gene matches: 6. Germline lookup yields CDR1 PRHDT and CDR2 FYEKMQ (reference sequence). This CDR3 has 15 residues. The CDR3 nucleotides read TGTGCCAGCAGCTTCGGGACAGGCGGACCCTACGAGCAGTACTTC. Translated, it gives CASSFGTGGPYEQYF.

V and J are TRBV25-1 and TRBJ2-3, with TRBD2 as a possible D gene (6 bases). CDR1 MGHDK and CDR2 SYGVNS come from the germline V gene. There are 14 residues in the CDR3. Trimming removed 8 bases from V and 0 bases from J, with 12 bases in between. The chain's CDR3 is CASDRGYSTDTQYF. DNA for the CDR3: TGTGCCAGCGACCGGGGGTATAGCACAGATACGCAGTATTTT.

This clonotype was detected a few times. This chain uses TRBV2 with TRBJ1-5; no reliable D call. There are 13 residues in the CDR3. V was pared by 7 bases and J by 5 bases, with 12 bases between. Germline lookup yields CDR1 SNHLY and CDR2 FYNNEI. In nucleotides, the CDR3 is TGTGCCAGCAAACAGATAACGTATCAGCCCCAGCATTTT. This encodes CASKQITYQPQHF.